Below are 8 T cell receptor beta chains sequenced from a single sample in a study of siplizumab effects on memory and regulatory T cells (dated by TCRdb to about 2019). The protocol used for the library was the immunoSEQ multiplex PCR assay. TCRdb took this table from immuneACCESS and kept in-frame rearrangements with V and J called. Such tables lack part of the clones; where checked against another copy, unresolved V genes explain under half of the gap, and the rest is unexplained. The sample has roughly 120,000 clones on record, about 94% of them singletons. Roughly 1.5% of the sample comes from the top ten. Source material: non-Treg CD4+ T cells sorted from blood. Read against the paper, the sample's cell subset or site label means: FACS-sorted unstimulated CD4+ non-regulatory T cells. These receptors were collected from a human donor in good health.

The chain employs TRBV7-3 and TRBJ1-4; 10 positions agree with TRBD1. The CDR3 sequence is 17 residues long. Germline values: CDR1 SGHTA, CDR2 FQGTGA. With V trimmed by 2 bases and J by 2 bases, 5 bases remained unmatched. The CDR3 spells CASSLRDRGLTNEKLFF. The CDR3 nucleotides read TGTGCCAGCAGCTTACGGGACAGGGGACTTACTAATGAAAAACTGTTTTTT.

The V and J genes are TRBV12-5 and TRBJ2-7; 9 bases fit TRBD1. The CDR3 is 17 residues long. The germline V gene has CDR1 LGHNT and CDR2 FRNRAP. V trimming: 0 bases; J trimming: 1 base; junction bases outside the gene matches: 7. The CDR3 loop reads CASGLVLGTGQSYEQYF. CDR3 bases: TGTGCTAGTGGTTTGGTACTCGGGACAGGGCAATCCTACGAGCAGTACTTC.

The rearrangement joins TRBV5-1 to TRBJ2-1; tentatively, D is TRBD1 (7 bases). Germline V gives CDR1 SGHRS, CDR2 YFSETQ. CDR3 length equals 15 residues. The V and J ends lost 3 bases and 8 bases respectively, with 18 bases between them. The CDR3 DNA reads TGCGCCAGCAGCTCGCGGGACAGTCTCCGCGATGAGCAGTTCTTC. Translating gives CASSSRDSLRDEQFF. Variable domain in full (rest from reference TRBV5-1 and TRBJ2-1): KAGVTQTPRYLIKTRGQQVTLSCSPISGHRSVSWYQQTPGQGLQFLFEYFSETQRNKGNFPGRFSGRQFSNSRSEMNVSTLELGDSALYLCASSSRDSLRDEQFFGPGTRLTVL.

This rearrangement joins TRBV6-5 to TRBJ2-7, with TRBD2 matching over 9 bases. Per the germline V gene, CDR1 is MNHEY and CDR2 is SVGAGI. The CDR3 has 12 amino acids. Germline trimming cut 6 bases from V and 5 bases from J; bases unmatched to any gene: 2. The CDR3 loop reads CASRGLAHEQYF. CDR3 in DNA: TGTGCCAGCAGGGGACTAGCCCACGAGCAGTACTTC.

The chain employs TRBV5-1 and TRBJ1-1; TRBD1 agrees at 9 bases. Germline values: CDR1 SGHRS, CDR2 YFSETQ. J lost 1 base, V lost 2 bases, and 9 bases had no gene match. The CDR3 runs 17 residues. CDR3 loop: CASSFLGTGITNTEAFF. CDR3 DNA sequence: TGCGCCAGCAGCTTTCTGGGGACAGGGATTACGAACACTGAAGCTTTCTTT.

Only one count was recorded for this clone. The gene calls are TRBV9 and TRBJ1-2; 8 bases are a match to TRBD1. CDR3 length: 16 amino acids. Germline V gene sequence: CDR1 SGDLS, CDR2 YYNGEE. V was clipped by 4 bases and J by 3 bases; unmatched bases: 11. The CDR3 is CASSPGGAGGDYGYTF. In DNA, the CDR3 is TGTGCCAGCAGCCCCGGGGGGGCAGGGGGCGACTATGGCTACACCTTC.

The V and J genes are TRBV4-2 and TRBJ1-2; possibly TRBD1 for D (6 bases). V lost 4 bases and J lost 7, with 25 bases in between. The CDR3 has 17 amino acids. CDR1 LGHNA and CDR2 YNFKEQ come from the germline V gene. In DNA, the CDR3 is TGTGCCAGCAGCCCCTTCAAGGGGGGGGATACGTTCTCTGGCTACACCTTC. Amino acid sequence: CASSPFKGGDTFSGYTF.

This rearrangement joins TRBV5-1 to TRBJ2-7; possible D gene TRBD2, 6 bases. Germline CDR1 and CDR2: SGHRS and YFSETQ. The CDR3 totals 14 residues. Deletions cut 4 bases from V and 0 bases from J, with 11 bases between. The CDR3 DNA follows: TGCGCCAGCAGCGGGGGGACGGGCTCCTACGAGCAGTACTTC. Residues: CASSGGTGSYEQYF.